The 18 T cell receptor beta chains in this list originate from one sample, sequenced in a study of blood T cell repertoires in COVID-19. Assay used: immunoSEQ multiplex PCR; TCRdb lists only in-frame clones, some missing. The top ten clones hold 0.55% to 0.8% of a sample with 210,000 or so clones, 90% of them seen once. The source material was peripheral blood. The receptors here all came from a man between 45 and 60 years old with acute or convalescent COVID-19.

DNA of the CDR3: TGCGCCAGCAGCTTCAGGACTAGCTCAGATACGCAGTATTTT. As protein: CASSFRTSSDTQYF. The chain couples TRBV5-1 to TRBJ2-3, with 8 bases identical to TRBD2. Germline trimming cut 2 bases from V and 4 bases from J; bases unmatched to any gene: 3. CDR3 length equals 14 residues. Germline V CDR1 and CDR2: SGHRS, YFSETQ.

The chain joins TRBV12-3 or TRBV12-4 to TRBJ2-2, with a possible D match to TRBD2 (5 bases). The CDR3 is 13 amino acids. V lost 8 bases to trimming and J lost 6 bases, with 13 bases between them. The CDR3 region has the DNA TGTGCCAGCTGTACTAGGGTCCCCGGGGAGCTGTTTTTT. Encoded protein: CASCTRVPGELFF.

The chain carries TRBV19 and TRBJ2-5; D is ambiguous. Germline CDR1 LNHDA, CDR2 SQIVND (reference sequence). The CDR3 covers 14 residues. The V end was cut by 3 bases, the J end by 5 bases, with 13 bases between. Written as DNA, the CDR3 is TGTGCCAGTAGTATCCCAACCGTCCGGGAGACCCAGTACTTC. Translated, it gives CASSIPTVRETQYF.

V usage is TRBV7-6 and J usage is TRBJ2-3, with 11 bases fitting TRBD2. In germline, CDR1 is SGHVS, CDR2 FNYEAQ. This CDR3 contains 17 residues. With V trimmed by 5 bases and J by 7 bases, 14 bases remained unmatched. CDR3: CASSQGGLAGGWHTQYF. The CDR3 nucleotides read TGTGCCAGCAGCCAAGGGGGTCTAGCGGGAGGATGGCATACGCAGTATTTT.

The V call is TRBV2, the J call TRBJ1-2; 8 bases align to TRBD1. Unmatched junction bases numbered 5, after V lost 6 bases and J lost 2 bases. CDR3 length: 14 residues. Germline CDR1 is SNHLY and CDR2 is FYNNEI. The CDR3 coding sequence is TGTGCCAGCAGCCCACAGGGGGAAAACTATGGCTACACCTTC. It specifies CASSPQGENYGYTF.

The genes are TRBV28 and TRBJ2-7; D is perhaps TRBD1 (5 bases). CDR3 size: 12 residues. V gave up 5 bases and J gave up 4 bases, with 9 bases separating them. Per the germline V gene, CDR1 is MDHEN and CDR2 is SYDVKM. The CDR3 sequence: CASSADTYEQYF. The DNA for the CDR3 is TGTGCCAGCAGTGCGGACACTTACGAGCAGTACTTC.

The rearrangement joins TRBV5-1 to TRBJ1-1; 7 bases align to TRBD1. V dropped 0 bases and J dropped 5; count of bases not matched to a gene: 10. Germline assignment: CDR1 SGHRS and CDR2 YFSETQ. This CDR3 is 16 amino acids long. CDR3 DNA sequence: TGCGCCAGCAGCTTGGATCCACAGGGGTTGGGGACTGAAGCTTTCTTT. Residues: CASSLDPQGLGTEAFF.

This clone was picked up one time. The V and J genes are TRBV4-2 and TRBJ2-7; D not certain. This CDR3 comprises 13 residues. Germline CDR1 and CDR2: LGHNA and YNFKEQ. V lost 2 bases and J lost 4, with 9 bases in between. CDR3 in DNA: TGTGCCAGCAGCCAACTTCTCCAGTACGAGCAGTACTTC. This codes for CASSQLLQYEQYF.

The V gene is TRBV6-5, the J gene TRBJ1-1; TRBD1 is a possible D gene (6 bases). The CDR3 totals 14 residues. The V gene lost 6 bases and the J gene lost 2 bases, with 13 bases spanning the gap. Germline CDR1 MNHEY, CDR2 SVGAGI. The CDR3 is CASSKMTGNTEAFF. DNA of the CDR3: TGTGCCAGCAGCAAGATGACAGGAAACACTGAAGCTTTCTTT.

V usage is TRBV5-1 and J usage is TRBJ1-2, with no clear D. The CDR3 sequence is 15 residues long. Between the trimmed V and J ends, which lost 0 bases and 2 bases, there was a span of 11 bases. Germline V gives CDR1 SGHRS, CDR2 YFSETQ. The CDR3 DNA reads as TGCGCCAGCAGCTTGGCCCCTCTGAGGAACTATGGCTACACCTTC. Its protein is CASSLAPLRNYGYTF.

The CDR3 sequence: CAWSEQGLYLGETQYF. The CDR3 bases are TGTGCCTGGAGTGAGCAGGGGCTCTACTTGGGGGAGACCCAGTACTTC. The genes are TRBV30 and TRBJ2-5; TRBD1 might be the D (6 bases). Germline V gene sequence: CDR1 GTSNPN, CDR2 SVGIG (reference sequence). The ends were cut back, 1 base at V and 5 bases at J, with 20 bases in the middle. The CDR3 is 16 amino acids. The complete variable domain, with remaining parts taken from reference TRBV30 and TRBJ2-5, reads SQTIHQWPATLVQPVGSPLSLECTVEGTSNPNLYWYRQAAGRGLQLLFYSVGIGQISSEVPQNLSASRPQDRQFILSSKKLLLSDSGFYLCAWSEQGLYLGETQYFGPGTRLLVL.

V gene TRBV10-3 combines with J gene TRBJ2-2, with 14 bases lining up with TRBD2. CDR3 length: 19 residues. Germline V gives CDR1 ENHRY, CDR2 SYGVKD. V lost 2 bases and J lost 7; bases outside the gene matches: 12. The CDR3 sequence is CAISERTPGLAGADGELFF. For the CDR3, the DNA is TGTGCCATCAGTGAGCGAACGCCGGGACTAGCGGGAGCTGACGGGGAGCTGTTTTTT.

The chain has TRBV7-9 and TRBJ1-1, with 9 bases lining up with TRBD1. After removal of 1 base from V and 11 bases from J, the junction contained 8 bases not matched to a gene. Looked up from germline, CDR1 is SEHNR and CDR2 is FQNEAQ (reference sequence). The CDR3 is made up of 14 amino acids. The CDR3 loop is CASSLGAGTGSAFF. The DNA for the CDR3 is TGTGCCAGCAGCTTAGGGGCCGGGACAGGGTCGGCTTTCTTT. The whole variable domain, remainder taken from reference TRBV7-9 and TRBJ1-1, is DTGVSQNPRHKITKRGQNVTFRCDPISEHNRLYWYRQTLGQGPEFLTYFQNEAQLEKSRLLSDRFSAERPKGSFSTLEIQRTEQGDSAMYLCASSLGAGTGSAFFGQGTRLTVV.

This clone was seen once. The rearrangement uses TRBV3-1 (or the pseudogene TRBV3-2) and TRBJ1-5; tentatively, D is TRBD1 (6 bases). Between the trimmed V and J ends, which lost 0 bases and 4 bases, there was a span of 10 bases. The CDR3 is 15 residues long. Germline lookup yields CDR1 LGHDT and CDR2 YNNKEL (reference sequence). In DNA, the CDR3 is TGTGCCAGCAGCCAAGATCTGACAGGAAATCAGCCCCAGCATTTT. The encoded protein is CASSQDLTGNQPQHF.

This clone was recorded once. V is TRBV19 and J is TRBJ2-7; a possible D gene is TRBD1 (6 bases). The CDR3 is 13 residues long. The V gene's germline CDR1 is LNHDA and CDR2 SQIVND (reference sequence). V gave up 7 bases and J gave up 4 bases, with 14 bases separating them. As DNA, the CDR3 is TGTGCCAGTACGAGGGACATCAGATACGAGCAGTACTTC. Translating it yields CASTRDIRYEQYF.

The rearrangement uses TRBV28 and TRBJ2-2, with 9 bases that match TRBD1. Trimming cost V 4 bases and J 1 base; bases outside gene matches: 7. CDR3 length equals 17 residues. CDR1 and CDR2 from the germline V gene are MDHEN and SYDVKM. The DNA for the CDR3 is TGTGCCAGCAGTTCCTGGACAGGGGTAAAGAACACCGGGGAGCTGTTTTTT. Its translation: CASSSWTGVKNTGELFF.

This chain links TRBV5-6 with TRBJ2-3, with a tentative D call TRBD1 (6 bases). CDR1 SGHDT and CDR2 YYEEEE come from the germline V gene. The CDR3 contains 14 residues. V lost 4 bases, J lost 5 bases, and 14 bases lay in between. The chain's CDR3 is CASSTGTRRDTQYF. The DNA of the CDR3 is TGTGCCAGCAGCACAGGGACCAGAAGAGATACGCAGTATTTT.

The chain uses TRBV28 and TRBJ2-2, with TRBD1 as a possible D gene (8 bases). CDR3 length: 17 residues. V was trimmed by 6 bases and J by 4 bases, leaving 21 bases between them. CDR1 and CDR2 from the germline V gene are MDHEN and SYDVKM. The CDR3 protein is CASSPAGGGSFTGELFF. The CDR3 nucleotides are TGTGCCAGCAGCCCCGCAGGGGGCGGGAGTTTCACCGGGGAGCTGTTTTTT.